Below are 12 T cell receptor beta chains sequenced from a single sample in a study of shared clonotypes between healthy human individuals. Assay used: immunoSEQ multiplex PCR; TCRdb lists only in-frame clones, some missing. In the table there are about 680,000 clones, about 91% of which are singletons. Naive CD8 cells lacked CD45RO and underwent positive selection for CCR7, leaving out terminally differentiated effector memory CD45RA+ cells. The sample taken for sequencing was naive CD8+ T cells sorted from blood. The receptors shown here come from a man aged 30-40 years in good health.

This chain connects TRBV19 to TRBJ1-1; D unresolved. The CDR3 sequence is 11 residues long. CDR1 is LNHDA and CDR2 is SQIVND in the germline V gene (reference sequence). V shed 7 bases and J shed 3 bases, with 6 bases lying between them. CDR3 bases: TGTGCCAGTAACGACGACACTGAAGCTTTCTTT. It yields the protein CASNDDTEAFF.

DNA of the CDR3: TGCGCCAGCAAAGATGAGGTATACAACACAGATACGCAGTATTTT. Translating gives CASKDEVYNTDTQYF. V usage is TRBV5-1 and J usage is TRBJ2-3; D call uncertain. The CDR3 runs 15 residues. Trimming stripped 6 bases from V and 2 bases from J, with 16 bases between. The V gene's germline CDR1 is SGHRS and CDR2 YFSETQ.

The chain employs TRBV7-6 and TRBJ1-2, with TRBD1 as a possible D gene (5 bases). The V end was cut by 1 base, the J end by 6 bases, with 12 bases between. The germline gives CDR1 SGHVS, CDR2 FNYEAQ. This CDR3 is built from 14 residues. CDR3 loop: CASSLGEGTDGYTF. For the CDR3, the DNA is TGTGCCAGCAGCTTAGGGGAAGGGACGGATGGCTACACCTTC.

The CDR3: CASEAGVLTDTQYF. CDR3 DNA: TGTGCCAGTGAGGCAGGGGTATTGACAGATACGCAGTATTTT. The rearrangement links TRBV19 to TRBJ2-3; tentative D call: TRBD1 (6 bases). The CDR3 contains 14 residues. V lost 8 bases, J lost 3 bases, and 15 bases lay in between. Looked up from germline, CDR1 is LNHDA and CDR2 is SQIVND (reference sequence).

The chain employs TRBV28 and TRBJ2-3, with TRBD2 as a possible D gene (5 bases). The CDR3 is made up of 16 amino acids. The germline V and J ends were trimmed by 8 bases and 4 bases, with 22 bases remaining between them. Germline loops: CDR1 MDHEN, CDR2 SYDVKM. The CDR3 sequence: CASAYPRDTVPDTQYF. The CDR3 DNA reads as TGTGCCAGCGCGTATCCCCGGGATACAGTTCCAGATACGCAGTATTTT.

V is TRBV11-2 and J is TRBJ2-7; D gene ambiguous. CDR1 and CDR2 (germline): SGHAT, FQNNGV. CDR3 length equals 16 residues. Deletions cut 0 bases from V and 2 bases from J, with 14 bases between. The CDR3 is CASSLESAILPYEQYF. The CDR3 nucleotides are TGTGCCAGCAGCTTAGAGTCGGCTATTCTTCCCTACGAGCAGTACTTC.

J is TRBJ2-2 and V is TRBV2; D gene unclear. The CDR3 contains 15 residues. The V end lost 6 bases, the J end lost 1 base, and 12 bases lay between the germline ends. Germline lookup yields CDR1 SNHLY and CDR2 FYNNEI. CDR3 sequence (DNA): TGTGCCAGCAGCGCGTTTAAGGGGAACACCGGGGAGCTGTTTTTT. Its protein product is CASSAFKGNTGELFF.

This chain uses TRBV6-4 with TRBJ2-2; maybe TRBD2 (6 bases). Germline CDR1 and CDR2: MRHNA and SNTAGT. The CDR3 extends over 18 amino acids. Deletions cut 2 bases from V and 0 bases from J, with 16 bases between. The CDR3 region has the DNA TGTGCCAGCAGTGACCCGATCCGGCTAGCGTCGAACACCGGGGAGCTGTTTTTT. Its protein is CASSDPIRLASNTGELFF.

This rearrangement joins TRBV6-4 to TRBJ1-1; no definite D call. The CDR3 is made up of 15 amino acids. V lost 0 bases and J lost 0, with 8 bases in between. CDR1 is MRHNA and CDR2 is SNTAGT in the germline V gene. CDR3 sequence (DNA): TGTGCCAGCAGTGACTCGATTTCCGTGAACACTGAAGCTTTCTTT. Protein sequence: CASSDSISVNTEAFF.

This clone is a singleton in its sample. The chain links TRBV6-1 to TRBJ1-5; TRBD1 agrees at 9 bases. V lost 3 bases to trimming and J lost 10 bases; unmatched junction nucleotides: 10. Germline assignment: CDR1 MNHNS and CDR2 SASEGT. The CDR3 extends over 15 amino acids. CDR3 nucleotide sequence: TGTGCCAGCAGTGACCTGACAGGGGGAGAGTATCCCCAGCATTTT. Translation: CASSDLTGGEYPQHF.

The chain uses TRBV10-3 and TRBJ1-1; D is unclear. The CDR3 loop spans 16 amino acids. Germline V gene lookup returns CDR1 ENHRY and CDR2 SYGVKD. Trimming left V 1 base short and J 8 bases short, with 20 bases between. The CDR3 sequence is CAISEFGKGSGYEAFF. Written as DNA, the CDR3 is TGTGCCATCAGTGAGTTTGGAAAGGGTTCGGGGTACGAAGCTTTCTTT.

CDR3 nucleotides: TGTGCCAGCAGTGAAGATTTACTAGCGGGAGATGAGCAGTTCTTC. This translates into CASSEDLLAGDEQFF. The chain links TRBV6-1 to TRBJ2-1; 11 bases are a match to TRBD2. The length of the CDR3 is 15 residues. The germline gives CDR1 MNHNS, CDR2 SASEGT. Trimming removed 1 base from V and 8 bases from J; junction bases left unmatched: 4.